Sequencing of this T cell receptor beta chain was carried out in a study of regulatory and conventional T cells in RAG deficiency (dated by TCRdb to the late 2010s). Some background on the complete study: High-throughput TCR beta sequencing was used to compare the diversity and composition of the Treg, conventional CD4+ and CD8+ T cell repertoires of RAG-deficient patients with those of healthy controls. The research as a whole found: The CD25-high CD127-low cells sorted from Omenn syndrome patients may be peripherally activated cells rather than true Treg cells. Markedly lower Shannon entropy and higher Simpson indices were observed in RAG-deficient patients than in control T-cell subpopulations. For some subjects, some T-cell subset analyses were not performed. Shorter CDR3 lengths were found in all patient T-cell subsets, and >85% Treg-Tconv repertoire overlap at nucleotide and amino acid level was observed in Omenn syndrome patients. Compared with controls, Omenn syndrome and CID/AS patients had about 91-fold fewer unique TCR beta sequences in Treg cells, whereas the reduction in the other subsets was 7.5 to 10-fold.

Before genomic DNA was extracted, conventional CD4+ T cells were isolated from blood as CD25-low CD127-high cells. For repertoire analyses, the comparison group consisted of fewer than 10 healthy control donors. In the case of this clone: The antigen this receptor binds is unknown. No base quality values were provided; no much bigger clone lies one nucleotide off.

Cut back by 4 bases and 8 bases, the V and J ends lie 11 bases apart. The germline V gene sets CDR1 to MNHNS and CDR2 to SASEGT. From the cysteine up to the phenylalanine, the CDR3 has a length of 12 residues. Only the CDR3 region is kept as DNA, spanning 36 bases read in frame from base 1. Library preparation was by the immunoSEQ multiplex PCR assay. Genomic DNA from the sorted T-cell subsets was used to amplify rearranged TCR beta chain products, which were then sequenced. On the study's bioinformatics: Repertoire diversity of productive TCR beta rearrangements was quantified using Shannon entropy and Simpson indices. Clonal expansion was assessed using the summed frequency of the 100 most abundant productive TCR beta clonotypes among total reads. The TRB repertoires were scored with a self-reactivity index built on which amino acids appear at CDR3beta positions 6 and 7. Repertoire analyses used two-way ANOVA; flow cytometric analyses used Student t or Mann-Whitney tests. Here the immuneACCESS table is served through TCRdb, limited to in-frame sequences with V and J called. Missing clones are a known gap in these copies; in checked studies unresolved V genes cover under half, and the rest lacks a known reason. The V and J calls and clone size are taken from that table; D and trimming were inferred from the DNA. Within this sample are tens of thousands of clones, with 96% of them counted one time only. The biggest ten clones account for about 0.4% of the sample.

These data were likewise used in another study, on regulatory T cells. Reported in the second study: The multiplex PCR relied on 52 forward TRBV primers and 13 reverse TRBJ primers, and amplification bias was corrected through assay-based and computational methods. Restricted unique TRB V-J pairs and skewed V and J gene usage were observed in patient repertoires, most markedly in regulatory T cells. Between CD3G-deficient patients and healthy controls, the study compared T-cell receptor beta repertoires in sorted regulatory T cells, conventional CD4+ T cells and CD8+ T cells. Peripheral blood mononuclear cells were isolated by Ficoll density separation. Rearranged TRB loci were amplified from genomic DNA by multiplex PCR within the immunoSEQ assay. TRB amplicons were sequenced using an Illumina HiSeq platform. Raw sequences were error-filtered and aligned to reference gene sequences by custom algorithms and were subsequently analyzed with the immunoSEQ online tools. Frequencies of productive and nonproductive TRB rearrangements were evaluated among both unique and total sequences. Prism software was used to run t tests, Mann-Whitney tests or two-way ANOVA for comparisons between groups.

Recombination joined TRBV6-1 with TRBJ1-1; no D segment can be confidently identified. The receptor's source is a human donor in good health. What was sequenced was CD25- CD4+ T cells sorted from blood. The DNA is TGTGCCAGCAGTGGTGGCGGATTGGAAGCTTTCTTT. This is translated as CASSGGGLEAFF.